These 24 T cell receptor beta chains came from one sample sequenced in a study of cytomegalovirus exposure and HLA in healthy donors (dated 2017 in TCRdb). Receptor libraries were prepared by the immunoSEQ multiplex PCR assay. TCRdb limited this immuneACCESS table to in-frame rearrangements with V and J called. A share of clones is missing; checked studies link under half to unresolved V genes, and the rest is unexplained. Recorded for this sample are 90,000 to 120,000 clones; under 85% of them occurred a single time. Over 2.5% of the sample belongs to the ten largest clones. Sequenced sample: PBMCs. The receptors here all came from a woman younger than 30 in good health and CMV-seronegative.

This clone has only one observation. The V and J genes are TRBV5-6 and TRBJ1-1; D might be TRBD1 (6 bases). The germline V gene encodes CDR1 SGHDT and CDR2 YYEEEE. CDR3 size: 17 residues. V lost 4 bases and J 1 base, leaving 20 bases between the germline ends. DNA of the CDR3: TGTGCCAGCAGCCCCCCCCCACAGACAGGACCGAACACTGAAGCTTTCTTT. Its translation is CASSPPPQTGPNTEAFF.

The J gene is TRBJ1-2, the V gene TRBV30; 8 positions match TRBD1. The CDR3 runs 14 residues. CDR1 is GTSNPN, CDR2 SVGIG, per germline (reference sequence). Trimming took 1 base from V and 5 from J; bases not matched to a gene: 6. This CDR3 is CAWSAGQGGYGYTF. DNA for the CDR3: TGTGCCTGGAGTGCAGGACAGGGTGGTTATGGCTACACCTTC.

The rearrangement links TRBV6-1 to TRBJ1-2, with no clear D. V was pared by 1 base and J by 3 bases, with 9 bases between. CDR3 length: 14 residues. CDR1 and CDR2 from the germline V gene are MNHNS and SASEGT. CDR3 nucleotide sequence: TGTGCCAGCAGTGAAGAGGGAGCCTACTATGGCTACACCTTC. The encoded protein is CASSEEGAYYGYTF.

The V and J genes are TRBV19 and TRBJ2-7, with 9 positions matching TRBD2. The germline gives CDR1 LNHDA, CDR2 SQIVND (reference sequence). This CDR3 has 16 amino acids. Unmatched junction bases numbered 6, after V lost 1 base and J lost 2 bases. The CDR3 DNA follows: TGTGCCAGTAGTATAGGACTAGCGGAAATACCCTACGAGCAGTACTTC. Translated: CASSIGLAEIPYEQYF.

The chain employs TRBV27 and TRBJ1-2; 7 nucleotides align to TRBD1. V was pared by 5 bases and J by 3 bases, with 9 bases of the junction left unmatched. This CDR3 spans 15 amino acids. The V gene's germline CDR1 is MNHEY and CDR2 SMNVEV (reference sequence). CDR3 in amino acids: CASSPRTGFDYGYTF. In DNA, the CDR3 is TGTGCCAGCAGTCCAAGGACAGGCTTTGACTATGGCTACACCTTC.

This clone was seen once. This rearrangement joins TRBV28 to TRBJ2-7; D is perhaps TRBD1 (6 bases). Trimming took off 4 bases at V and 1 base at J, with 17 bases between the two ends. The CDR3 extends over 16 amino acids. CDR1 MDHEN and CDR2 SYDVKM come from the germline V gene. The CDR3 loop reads CASSSLGTGRSYEQYF. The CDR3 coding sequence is TGTGCCAGCAGTTCCCTGGGAACAGGGCGATCCTACGAGCAGTACTTC.

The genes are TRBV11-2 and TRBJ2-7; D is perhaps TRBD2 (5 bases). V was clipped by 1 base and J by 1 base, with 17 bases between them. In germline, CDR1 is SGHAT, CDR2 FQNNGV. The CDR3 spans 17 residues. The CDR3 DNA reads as TGTGCCAGCAGCTTAGTCTATAGAGGGCGTTTTTCCTACGAGCAGTACTTC. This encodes CASSLVYRGRFSYEQYF.

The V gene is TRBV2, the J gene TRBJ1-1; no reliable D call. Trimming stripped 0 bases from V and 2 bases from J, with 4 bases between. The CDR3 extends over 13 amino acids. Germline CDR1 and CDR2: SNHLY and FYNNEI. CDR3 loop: CASSEASNTEAFF. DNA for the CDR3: TGTGCCAGCAGTGAAGCCTCTAACACTGAAGCTTTCTTT.

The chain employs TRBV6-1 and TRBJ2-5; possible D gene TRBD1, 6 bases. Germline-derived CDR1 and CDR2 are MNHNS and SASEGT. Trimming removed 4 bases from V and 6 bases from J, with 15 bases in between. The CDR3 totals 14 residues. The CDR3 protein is CASSALTGGKTQYF. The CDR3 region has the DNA TGTGCCAGCAGTGCTTTGACAGGAGGAAAGACCCAGTACTTC.

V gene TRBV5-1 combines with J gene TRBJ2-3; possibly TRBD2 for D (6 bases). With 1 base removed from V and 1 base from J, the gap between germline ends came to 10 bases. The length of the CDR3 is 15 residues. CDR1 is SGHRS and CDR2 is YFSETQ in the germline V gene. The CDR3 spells CASSLPTGGTDTQYF. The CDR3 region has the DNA TGCGCCAGCAGCTTGCCGACGGGGGGCACAGATACGCAGTATTTT.

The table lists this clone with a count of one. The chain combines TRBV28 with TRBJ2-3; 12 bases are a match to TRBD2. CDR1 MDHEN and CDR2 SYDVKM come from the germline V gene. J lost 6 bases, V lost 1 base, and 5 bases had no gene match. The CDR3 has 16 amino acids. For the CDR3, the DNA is TGTGCCAGCAGTTTATTGGTACTAGCGGGGGGTGATACGCAGTATTTT. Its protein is CASSLLVLAGGDTQYF.

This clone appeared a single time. CDR3 bases: TGTGCCAGCAGTCACCAGGGCAATCAGCCCCAGCATTTT. Encoded protein: CASSHQGNQPQHF. The chain combines TRBV6-5 with TRBJ1-5; D gene uncertain. Trimming left V 5 bases short and J 2 bases short, with 7 bases between. This CDR3 comprises 13 residues. From germline, CDR1 is MNHEY and CDR2 SVGAGI.

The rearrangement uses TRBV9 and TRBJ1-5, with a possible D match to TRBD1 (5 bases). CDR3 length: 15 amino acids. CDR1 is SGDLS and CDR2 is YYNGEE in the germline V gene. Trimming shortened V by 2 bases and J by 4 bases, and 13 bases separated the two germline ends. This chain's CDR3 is CASSVGGAGNQPQHF. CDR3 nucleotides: TGTGCCAGCAGCGTTGGCGGGGCCGGGAATCAGCCCCAGCATTTT.

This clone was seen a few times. For the CDR3, the DNA is TGTGCCATCACCGAGGGACAGCCTAACACTGAAGCTTTCTTT. Amino acid sequence: CAITEGQPNTEAFF. J is TRBJ1-1 and V is TRBV10-3; 7 bases align to TRBD1. Trimming cost V 7 bases and J 2 bases; bases outside gene matches: 7. CDR3 length: 14 amino acids. Germline V gene sequence: CDR1 ENHRY, CDR2 SYGVKD.

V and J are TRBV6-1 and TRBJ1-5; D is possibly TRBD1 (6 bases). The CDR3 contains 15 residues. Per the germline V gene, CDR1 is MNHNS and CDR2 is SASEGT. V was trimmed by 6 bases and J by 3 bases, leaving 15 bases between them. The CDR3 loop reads CASSRNQGHNQPQHF. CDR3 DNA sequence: TGTGCCAGCAGCCGAAATCAGGGGCACAATCAGCCCCAGCATTTT.

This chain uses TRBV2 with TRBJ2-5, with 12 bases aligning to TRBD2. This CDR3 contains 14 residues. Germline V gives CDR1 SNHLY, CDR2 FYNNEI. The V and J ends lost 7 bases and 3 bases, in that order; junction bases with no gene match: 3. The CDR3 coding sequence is TGTGCCAGCATTCGGACTAGCGGGGAAGAGACCCAGTACTTC. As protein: CASIRTSGEETQYF. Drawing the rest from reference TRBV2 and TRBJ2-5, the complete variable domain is EPEVTQTPSHQVTQMGQEVILRCVPISNHLYFYWYRQILGQKVEFLVSFYNNEISEKSEIFDDQFSVERPDGSNFTLKIRSTKLEDSAMYFCASIRTSGEETQYFGPGTRLLVL.

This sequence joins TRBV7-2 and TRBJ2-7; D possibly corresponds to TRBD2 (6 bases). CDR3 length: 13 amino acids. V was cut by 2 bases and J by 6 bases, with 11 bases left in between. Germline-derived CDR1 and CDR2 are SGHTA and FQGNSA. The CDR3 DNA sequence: TGTGCCAGCAGCTTACTGCGGGGCGGCGAGCAGTACTTC. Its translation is CASSLLRGGEQYF.

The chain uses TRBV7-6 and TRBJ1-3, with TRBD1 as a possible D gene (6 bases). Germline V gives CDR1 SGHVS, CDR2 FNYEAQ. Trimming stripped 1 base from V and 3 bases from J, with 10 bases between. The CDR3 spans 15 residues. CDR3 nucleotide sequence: TGTGCCAGCAGCTTAGATCAGGGGTATGGAAACACCATATATTTT. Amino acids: CASSLDQGYGNTIYF.

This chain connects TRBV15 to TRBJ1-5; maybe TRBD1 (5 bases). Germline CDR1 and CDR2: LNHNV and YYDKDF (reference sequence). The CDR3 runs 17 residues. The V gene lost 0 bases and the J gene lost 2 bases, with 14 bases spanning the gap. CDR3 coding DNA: TGTGCCACCAGCAGAGATCTCCAGGGAAATGGCAATCAGCCCCAGCATTTT. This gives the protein CATSRDLQGNGNQPQHF.

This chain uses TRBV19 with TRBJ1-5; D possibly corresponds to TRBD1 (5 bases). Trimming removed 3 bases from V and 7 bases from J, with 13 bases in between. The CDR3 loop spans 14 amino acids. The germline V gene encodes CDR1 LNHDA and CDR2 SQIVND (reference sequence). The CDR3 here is CASSIGGETQPQHF. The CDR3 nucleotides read TGTGCCAGTAGTATCGGAGGGGAGACGCAGCCCCAGCATTTT.

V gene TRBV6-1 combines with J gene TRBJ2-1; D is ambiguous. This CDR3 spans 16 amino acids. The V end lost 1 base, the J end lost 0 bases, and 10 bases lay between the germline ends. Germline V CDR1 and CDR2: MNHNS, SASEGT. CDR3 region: CASSEGAGISYNEQFF. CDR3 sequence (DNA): TGTGCCAGCAGTGAAGGCGCAGGCATCTCCTACAATGAGCAGTTCTTC.

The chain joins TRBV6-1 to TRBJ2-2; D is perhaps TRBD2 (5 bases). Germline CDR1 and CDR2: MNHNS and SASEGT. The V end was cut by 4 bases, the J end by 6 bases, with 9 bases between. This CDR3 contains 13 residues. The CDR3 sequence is CASSGRVAGELFF. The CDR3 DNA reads TGTGCCAGCAGTGGGCGGGTTGCCGGGGAGCTGTTTTTT.

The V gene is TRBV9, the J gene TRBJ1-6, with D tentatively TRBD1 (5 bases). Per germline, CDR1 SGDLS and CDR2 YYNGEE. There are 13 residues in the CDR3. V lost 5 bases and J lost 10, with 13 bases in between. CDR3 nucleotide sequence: TGTGCCAGCAGGGACACCGCAGTGTCACCCCTCCACTTT. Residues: CASRDTAVSPLHF.

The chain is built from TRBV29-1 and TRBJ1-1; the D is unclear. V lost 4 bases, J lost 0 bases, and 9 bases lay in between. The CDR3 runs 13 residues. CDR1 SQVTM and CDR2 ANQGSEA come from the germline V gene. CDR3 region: CSVVRGMNTEAFF. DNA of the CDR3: TGCAGCGTTGTGCGGGGAATGAACACTGAAGCTTTCTTT. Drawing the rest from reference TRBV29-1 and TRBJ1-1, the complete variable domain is SAVISQKPSRDICQRGTSLTIQCQVDSQVTMMFWYRQQPGQSLTLIATANQGSEATYESGFVIDKFPISRPNLTFSTLTVSNMSPEDSSIYLCSVVRGMNTEAFFGQGTRLTVV.